This T cell receptor (beta chain) stems from a study of control samples from healthy donors and cancer patients. This clone was picked up one time. The method was immunoSEQ multiplex PCR; TCRdb's version includes in-frame clones alone and lacks a portion of them. The table records fewer than 40,000 clones, around 93% of them present only once. V lost 3 bases to trimming and J lost 2 bases, with 24 bases between them. CDR3 size: 19 residues. The V gene's germline CDR1 is SEHNR and CDR2 FQNEAQ (reference sequence). Sequencing used PBMCs. The chain joins TRBV7-9 to TRBJ2-3, with D possibly TRBD2 on 5 matching bases. The clonotype was recovered from a man aged 35 to 55 with colorectal cancer. The CDR3 protein is CASSFPRVNGMLNTDTQYF. The DNA for the CDR3 is TGTGCCAGCAGCTTCCCCCGGGTTAACGGGATGTTAAACACAGATACGCAGTATTTT.